This TCR beta chain was identified in a study of cytomegalovirus exposure and HLA in healthy donors. Study-level points and caveats: According to the study, 150 to 200 TCR beta chains were cytomegalovirus-associated. Later on, analysis showed that most CMV-associated TCR beta chains appeared to be HLA-restricted.

The count of this clone is one. Its specificity is not known. The CDR3 spans 19 residues. Germline CDR1 reads SGHDN; CDR2 reads FVKESK. V was clipped by 4 bases and J by 2 bases; unmatched bases: 15. Vbeta (60) and Jbeta (13) primers were used in the PCR. Generated by immunoSEQ multiplex PCR, the TCRdb table keeps only in-frame clones and is missing some. Of 190,000 or so clones in the sample, approximately 79% were seen once. Sequencing was performed on PBMCs. V gene TRBV14 combines with J gene TRBJ1-3, with 9 nucleotides matching TRBD1. The sequence was collected from a girl under 18 in good health and CMV-seropositive. This CDR3 reads CASSLGQGSRLGTGNTIYF. The CDR3 DNA sequence: TGTGCCAGCAGCCTCGGACAGGGGTCCCGTTTAGGGACTGGAAACACCATATATTTT.